This T cell receptor (beta chain) was retrieved from a study of PD-1 blockade in classical Hodgkin lymphoma. Study-wide context: Nivolumab dosing for patients was 3 mg/kg, administered intravenously every 2 weeks. General study points: By cycle point C4D1, TCR diversity had risen significantly in CD4+ cells (but not CD8+ cells). Although disease activity or prior therapy may be involved, causes of the repertoire differences remain undefined.

V was pared by 3 bases and J by 0 bases, with 8 bases between. The CDR3 covers 13 residues. Germline V gives CDR1 SQVTM, CDR2 ANQGSEA. Time point denoted: cycle 4 day 1 (C4D1), after five to seven weeks of nivolumab. With no exception, relapse followed autologous stem cell transplantation in all patients, and brentuximab vedotin exposure varied. Worth noting for this clone: Antigen: not known.

Sequencing was performed with immunoSEQ multiplex PCR; in TCRdb, only in-frame clones are kept and a portion is missing. The repertoire holds roughly 86,000 clones, around 80% seen once, with about a sixth in the top ten. V usage is TRBV29-1 and J usage is TRBJ1-2, with no clear D. This receptor was identified in a human donor with classical Hodgkin lymphoma. The material sequenced was peripheral blood mononuclear cells (PBMCs), taken before the fourth cycle of nivolumab. The CDR3: CSVDSGANYGYTF. In nucleotides, the CDR3 is TGCAGCGTTGACTCAGGAGCTAACTATGGCTACACCTTC.